These T cell receptor beta chains were read from a single sample in a study of T cells in Graves' hyperthyroidism and ophthalmopathy. TCRdb re-analysed the multiplex PCR reads in MiXCR, keeping a single row per CDR3 protein. Counted here are approximately 600,000 distinct CDR3 sequences, approximately 15% occurring once; the ten biggest clones make up approximately 6.4%. The sample comprised blood. These receptors all come from a woman in her late teens or twenties with Graves' ophthalmopathy. Both conserved end residues are part of each CDR3. The D gene is left open where the match is weak. Expanded clones get a size class; other rows say once, few or many, or leave the size out.

d_gene: TRBD1
abundance: many
v_gene: TRBV7-8
j_gene: TRBJ1-6
CDR3aa: CASSLVPQGARDSPLHF
CDR3nt: TGTGCCAGCAGCTTAGTCCCTCAGGGGGCGAGGGATTCACCCCTCCACTTT

d_gene: -
abundance: few
v_gene: TRBV27
j_gene: TRBJ2-6
CDR3aa: CATAESSGANVLTF
CDR3nt: TGTGCCACCGCAGAGAGCTCTGGGGCCAACGTCCTGACTTTC

d_gene: TRBD1
abundance: few
v_gene: TRBV12-3/TRBV12-4
j_gene: TRBJ2-1
CDR3aa: CASSIRDTGDNEQFF
CDR3nt: TGTGCCAGCAGTATCCGGGACACAGGGGACAATGAGCAGTTCTTC

d_gene: -
abundance: few
v_gene: TRBV5-6
j_gene: TRBJ2-2
CDR3aa: CASSLRGLTGELFF
CDR3nt: TGTGCCAGCAGCTTGCGGGGTTTGACCGGGGAGCTGTTTTTT

d_gene: -
abundance: many
v_gene: TRBV27
j_gene: TRBJ2-6
CDR3aa: CASSLVGSGANVLTF
CDR3nt: TGTGCCAGCAGTTTAGTGGGCTCTGGGGCCAACGTCCTGACTTTC

d_gene: TRBD2
abundance: many
v_gene: TRBV20-1
j_gene: TRBJ2-2
CDR3aa: CSARGSGRDNTGELFF
CDR3nt: TGCAGTGCTAGAGGTAGCGGGAGGGATAACACCGGGGAGCTGTTTTTT

d_gene: -
abundance: many
v_gene: TRBV28
j_gene: TRBJ2-7
CDR3aa: CASSSRLGLSYEQYF
CDR3nt: TGTGCCAGCAGTTCAAGGCTTGGCCTATCCTACGAGCAGTACTTC

d_gene: -
abundance: many
v_gene: TRBV6-1
j_gene: TRBJ1-4
CDR3aa: CASTQVGADEKLFF
CDR3nt: TGTGCCAGCACCCAAGTGGGGGCGGATGAAAAACTGTTTTTT

d_gene: TRBD2
abundance: many
v_gene: TRBV7-8
j_gene: TRBJ2-7
CDR3aa: CASSHGSSGHYEQYF
CDR3nt: TGTGCCAGCAGCCATGGGTCTAGCGGACATTACGAGCAGTACTTC

d_gene: -
abundance: many
v_gene: TRBV4-3
j_gene: TRBJ2-1
CDR3aa: CASSHRDQTYNEQFF
CDR3nt: TGCGCCAGCAGCCATCGGGACCAGACCTACAATGAGCAGTTCTTC

d_gene: -
abundance: -
v_gene: TRBV4-3
j_gene: TRBJ1-5
CDR3aa: CASSQPREGRQPQHF
CDR3nt: TGCGCCAGCAGCCAACCCCGCGAAGGACGACAGCCCCAGCATTTT

d_gene: TRBD2
abundance: few
v_gene: TRBV6-1
j_gene: TRBJ2-4
CDR3aa: CASSTPTSGRVEYF
CDR3nt: TGTGCCAGCAGTACACCGACTAGCGGGAGGGTTGAGTACTTC

d_gene: -
abundance: -
v_gene: TRBV20-1
j_gene: TRBJ1-5
CDR3aa: CSAMGLGGHGAFGGNQPQHF
CDR3nt: TGCAGTGCTATGGGCCTCGGGGGACACGGAGCCTTTGGGGGCAATCAGCCCCAGCATTTT

d_gene: TRBD2
abundance: -
v_gene: TRBV7-2
j_gene: TRBJ2-1
CDR3aa: CASSQDGLAVYNEQFF
CDR3nt: TGTGCCAGCAGCCAAGATGGGCTAGCGGTGTACAATGAGCAGTTCTTC

d_gene: -
abundance: many
v_gene: TRBV11-3
j_gene: TRBJ2-4
CDR3aa: CASEEVAKNIQYF
CDR3nt: TGTGCCAGCGAAGAGGTGGCCAAAAACATTCAGTACTTC

d_gene: TRBD1
abundance: -
v_gene: TRBV18
j_gene: TRBJ2-7
CDR3aa: CASSPRGLGYEQYF
CDR3nt: TGTGCCAGCTCACCAAGGGGGCTTGGCTACGAGCAGTACTTC

d_gene: -
abundance: many
v_gene: TRBV29-1
j_gene: TRBJ2-7
CDR3aa: CSVAVARIAEQYF
CDR3nt: TGCAGCGTTGCCGTAGCCCGAATCGCCGAGCAGTACTTC

d_gene: TRBD2
abundance: -
v_gene: TRBV20-1
j_gene: TRBJ2-1
CDR3aa: CSASYTSGSSYNEQFF
CDR3nt: TGCAGTGCTAGTTATACTAGCGGGAGCTCCTACAATGAGCAGTTCTTC

d_gene: -
abundance: -
v_gene: TRBV5-5
j_gene: TRBJ2-4
CDR3aa: CASSLVASKNIQYF
CDR3nt: TGTGCCAGCAGCTTGGTTGCCAGCAAAAACATTCAGTACTTC

d_gene: TRBD2
abundance: few
v_gene: TRBV10-3
j_gene: TRBJ2-7
CDR3aa: CAIRDTSGSSYEQYF
CDR3nt: TGTGCCATCAGGGATACTAGCGGGAGTTCCTACGAGCAGTACTTC

d_gene: -
abundance: many
v_gene: TRBV30
j_gene: TRBJ1-1
CDR3aa: CAWSRIETEAFF
CDR3nt: TGTGCCTGGAGTCGGATAGAGACTGAAGCTTTCTTT

d_gene: -
abundance: many
v_gene: TRBV29-1
j_gene: TRBJ1-1
CDR3aa: CSAGLNTEAFF
CDR3nt: TGCAGCGCGGGGCTGAACACTGAAGCTTTCTTT

d_gene: -
abundance: many
v_gene: TRBV7-8
j_gene: TRBJ2-5
CDR3aa: CASSLRRQETQYF
CDR3nt: TGTGCCAGCAGCTTAAGGCGCCAAGAGACCCAGTACTTC

d_gene: TRBD1
abundance: many
v_gene: TRBV2
j_gene: TRBJ2-5
CDR3aa: CASNLRTGTKTQYF
CDR3nt: TGTGCCAGCAATCTGCGGACAGGGACCAAGACCCAGTACTTC

d_gene: TRBD1
abundance: many
v_gene: TRBV6-1
j_gene: TRBJ1-5
CDR3aa: CASRPGTGAGGNQPQHF
CDR3nt: TGTGCCAGCAGACCGGGGACAGGGGCCGGGGGGAATCAGCCCCAGCATTTT

d_gene: -
abundance: few
v_gene: TRBV18
j_gene: TRBJ2-1
CDR3aa: CASSSSGGSGNNEQFF
CDR3nt: TGTGCCAGCTCCTCTTCAGGGGGGTCAGGAAACAATGAGCAGTTCTTC

d_gene: -
abundance: -
v_gene: TRBV7-9
j_gene: TRBJ1-6
CDR3aa: CASSRQSLNSPLHF
CDR3nt: TGTGCCAGCAGCAGACAGTCCCTTAATTCACCCCTCCACTTT

d_gene: TRBD1
abundance: many
v_gene: TRBV12-5
j_gene: TRBJ2-3
CDR3aa: CASGLGRDSYTDTQYF
CDR3nt: TGTGCTAGTGGTTTGGGCCGGGACAGCTACACAGATACGCAGTATTTT

d_gene: TRBD1
abundance: -
v_gene: TRBV27
j_gene: TRBJ1-2
CDR3aa: CASSFVGTGGFYGYTF
CDR3nt: TGTGCCAGCAGTTTCGTCGGGACAGGGGGCTTCTATGGCTACACCTTC

d_gene: -
abundance: many
v_gene: TRBV2
j_gene: TRBJ2-5
CDR3aa: CASLRRVGETQYF
CDR3nt: TGTGCCAGCCTTCGCAGGGTCGGAGAGACCCAGTACTTC

d_gene: -
abundance: many
v_gene: TRBV28
j_gene: TRBJ2-2
CDR3aa: CASSFEGHGRTGELFF
CDR3nt: TGTGCCAGCTCCTTTGAGGGACACGGTCGCACCGGGGAGCTGTTTTTT

d_gene: -
abundance: many
v_gene: TRBV20-1
j_gene: TRBJ2-1
CDR3aa: CSPLKVAALNEQFF
CDR3nt: TGCAGTCCCTTAAAGGTCGCGGCCCTCAATGAGCAGTTCTTC

d_gene: -
abundance: many
v_gene: TRBV7-3
j_gene: TRBJ2-7
CDR3aa: CASSPGRNSYEQYF
CDR3nt: TGTGCCAGCAGCCCCGGACGCAATTCCTACGAGCAGTACTTC

d_gene: -
abundance: -
v_gene: TRBV4-1
j_gene: TRBJ1-6
CDR3aa: CASSQDRHINSPLHF
CDR3nt: TGCGCCAGCAGCCAAGATAGGCATATTAATTCACCCCTCCACTTT

d_gene: -
abundance: many
v_gene: TRBV30
j_gene: TRBJ1-5
CDR3aa: CAWSIDRAYQPQHF
CDR3nt: TGTGCCTGGAGTATTGACAGAGCGTATCAGCCCCAGCATTTT

d_gene: -
abundance: many
v_gene: TRBV29-1
j_gene: TRBJ2-3
CDR3aa: CSARAPGGDTQYF
CDR3nt: TGCAGCGCGCGGGCTCCTGGGGGAGATACGCAGTATTTT

d_gene: -
abundance: many
v_gene: TRBV7-2
j_gene: TRBJ2-7
CDR3aa: CASSLPGLSEQYF
CDR3nt: TGTGCCAGCAGCTTACCAGGGTTGAGTGAGCAGTACTTC

d_gene: -
abundance: many
v_gene: TRBV24-1
j_gene: TRBJ2-3
CDR3aa: CATAWASTDTQYF
CDR3nt: TGTGCCACCGCCTGGGCCTCCACAGATACGCAGTATTTT

d_gene: -
abundance: many
v_gene: TRBV12-3/TRBV12-4
j_gene: TRBJ1-1
CDR3aa: CASSLRRHTEAFF
CDR3nt: TGTGCCAGCAGCCTGCGGAGGCACACTGAAGCTTTCTTT